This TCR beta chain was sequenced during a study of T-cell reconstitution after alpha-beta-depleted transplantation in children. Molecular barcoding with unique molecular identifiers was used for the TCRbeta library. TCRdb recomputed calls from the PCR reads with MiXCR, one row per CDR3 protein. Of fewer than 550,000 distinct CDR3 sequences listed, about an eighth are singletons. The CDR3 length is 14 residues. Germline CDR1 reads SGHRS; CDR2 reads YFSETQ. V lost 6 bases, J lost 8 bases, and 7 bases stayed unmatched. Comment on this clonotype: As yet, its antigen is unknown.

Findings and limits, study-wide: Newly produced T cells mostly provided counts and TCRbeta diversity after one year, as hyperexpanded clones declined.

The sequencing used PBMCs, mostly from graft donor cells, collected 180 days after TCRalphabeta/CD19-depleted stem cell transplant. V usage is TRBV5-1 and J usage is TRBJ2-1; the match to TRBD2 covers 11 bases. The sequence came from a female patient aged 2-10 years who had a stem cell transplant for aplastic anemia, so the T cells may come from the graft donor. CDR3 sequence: CASNSGRAFYEQFF. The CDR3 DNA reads TGCGCCAGCAATAGCGGGAGGGCCTTTTATGAGCAGTTCTTC.